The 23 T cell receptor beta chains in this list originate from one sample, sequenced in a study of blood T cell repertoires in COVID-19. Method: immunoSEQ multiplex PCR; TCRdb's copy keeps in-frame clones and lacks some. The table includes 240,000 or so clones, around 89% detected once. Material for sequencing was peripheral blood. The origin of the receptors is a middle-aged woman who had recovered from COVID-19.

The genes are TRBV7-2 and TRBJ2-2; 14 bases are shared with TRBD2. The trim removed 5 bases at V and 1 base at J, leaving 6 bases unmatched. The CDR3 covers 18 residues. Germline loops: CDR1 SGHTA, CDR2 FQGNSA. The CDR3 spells CASSPRLAGGGNTGELFF. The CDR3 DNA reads TGTGCCAGCAGCCCCCGACTAGCGGGAGGGGGGAACACCGGGGAGCTGTTTTTT. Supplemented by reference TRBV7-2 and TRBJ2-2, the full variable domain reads GAGVSQSPSNKVTEKGKDVELRCDPISGHTALYWYRQSLGQGLEFLIYFQGNSAPDKSGLPSDRFSAERTGGSVSTLTIQRTQQEDSAVYLCASSPRLAGGGNTGELFFGEGSRLTVL.

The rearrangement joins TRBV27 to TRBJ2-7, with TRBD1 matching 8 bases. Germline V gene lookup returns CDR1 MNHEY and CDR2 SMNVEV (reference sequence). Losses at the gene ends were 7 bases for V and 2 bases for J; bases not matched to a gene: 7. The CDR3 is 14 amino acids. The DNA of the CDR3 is TGTGCCAGCACATGGGACAGGAAAACCTACGAGCAGTACGTC. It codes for CASTWDRKTYEQYV.

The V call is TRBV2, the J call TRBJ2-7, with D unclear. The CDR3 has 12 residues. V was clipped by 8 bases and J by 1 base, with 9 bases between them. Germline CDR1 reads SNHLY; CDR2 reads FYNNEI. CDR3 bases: TGTGCCAGCGGGCAGGCTTCCTACGAGCAGTACTTC. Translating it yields CASGQASYEQYF.

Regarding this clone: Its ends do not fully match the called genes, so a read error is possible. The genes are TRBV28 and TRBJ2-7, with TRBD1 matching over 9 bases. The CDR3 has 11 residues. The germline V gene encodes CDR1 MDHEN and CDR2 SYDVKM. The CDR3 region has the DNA TGTGCCAGCAGTACGGACAGGGGTTGGAACTTC. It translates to CASSTDRGWNF.

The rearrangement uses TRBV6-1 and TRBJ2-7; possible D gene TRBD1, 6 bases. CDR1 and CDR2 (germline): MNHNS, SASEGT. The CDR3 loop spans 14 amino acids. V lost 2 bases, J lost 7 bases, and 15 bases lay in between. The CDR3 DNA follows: TGTGCCAGCAGTGAATATGGGGGCCGGCGAGAGCAGTACGTC. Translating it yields CASSEYGGRREQYV.

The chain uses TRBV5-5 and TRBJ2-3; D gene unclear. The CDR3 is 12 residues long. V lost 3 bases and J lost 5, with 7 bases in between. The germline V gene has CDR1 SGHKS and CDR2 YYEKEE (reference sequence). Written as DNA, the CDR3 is TGTGCCAGCAGCTGGCCCCTAGATACGCAGTATTTT. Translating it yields CASSWPLDTQYF.

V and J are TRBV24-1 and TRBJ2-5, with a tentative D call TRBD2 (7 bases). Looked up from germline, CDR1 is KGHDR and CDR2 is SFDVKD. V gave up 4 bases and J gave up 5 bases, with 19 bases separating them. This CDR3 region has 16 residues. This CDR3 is CATSEGGAPDAETQYF. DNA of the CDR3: TGTGCCACCAGTGAAGGGGGGGCCCCCGATGCTGAGACCCAGTACTTC.

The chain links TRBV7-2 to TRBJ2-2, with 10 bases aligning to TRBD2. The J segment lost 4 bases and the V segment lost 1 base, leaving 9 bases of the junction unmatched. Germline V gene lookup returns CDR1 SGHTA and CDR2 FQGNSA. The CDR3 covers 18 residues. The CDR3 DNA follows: TGTGCCAGCAGCTTAGTTGGTAGCGGGAGGTTAAGCACCGGGGAGCTGTTTTTT. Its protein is CASSLVGSGRLSTGELFF.

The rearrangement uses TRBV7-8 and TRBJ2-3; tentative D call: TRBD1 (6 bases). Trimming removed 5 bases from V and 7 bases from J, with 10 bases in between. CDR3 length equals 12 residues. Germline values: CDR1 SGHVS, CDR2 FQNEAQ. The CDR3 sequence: CASSQGWYTQYF. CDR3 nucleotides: TGTGCCAGCAGCCAGGGGTGGTATACGCAGTATTTT.

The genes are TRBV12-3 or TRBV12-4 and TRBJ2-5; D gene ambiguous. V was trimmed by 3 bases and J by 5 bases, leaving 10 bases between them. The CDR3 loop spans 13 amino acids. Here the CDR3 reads CASSFQARETQYF. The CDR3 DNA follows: TGTGCCAGCAGTTTCCAGGCCCGGGAGACCCAGTACTTC.

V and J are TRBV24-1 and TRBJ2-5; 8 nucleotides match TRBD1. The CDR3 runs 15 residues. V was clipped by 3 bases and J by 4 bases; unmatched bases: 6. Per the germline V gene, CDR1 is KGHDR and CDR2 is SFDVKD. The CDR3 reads CATSDPDRGGETQYF. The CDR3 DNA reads TGTGCCACCAGTGATCCTGACAGGGGTGGAGAGACCCAGTACTTC.

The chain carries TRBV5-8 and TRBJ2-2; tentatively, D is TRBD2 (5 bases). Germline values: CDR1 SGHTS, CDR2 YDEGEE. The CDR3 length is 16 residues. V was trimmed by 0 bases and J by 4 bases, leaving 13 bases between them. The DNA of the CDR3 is TGTGCCAGCAGCTTGGGAACTAGTTGGAGCACCGGGGAGCTGTTTTTT. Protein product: CASSLGTSWSTGELFF.

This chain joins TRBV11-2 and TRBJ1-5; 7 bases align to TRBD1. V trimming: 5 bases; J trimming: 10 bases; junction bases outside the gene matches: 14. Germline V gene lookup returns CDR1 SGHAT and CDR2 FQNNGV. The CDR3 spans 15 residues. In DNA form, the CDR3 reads TGTGCCAGCAGCCCCTCGACAGGGATCAATCGTCCCCAGCATTTT. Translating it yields CASSPSTGINRPQHF.

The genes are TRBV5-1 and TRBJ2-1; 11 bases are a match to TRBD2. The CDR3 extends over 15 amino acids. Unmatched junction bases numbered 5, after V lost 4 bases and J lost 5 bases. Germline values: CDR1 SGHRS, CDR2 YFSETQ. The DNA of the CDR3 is TGCGCCAGCAGCGGCGGGACTAGCGGTCACAATGAGCAGTTCTTC. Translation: CASSGGTSGHNEQFF.

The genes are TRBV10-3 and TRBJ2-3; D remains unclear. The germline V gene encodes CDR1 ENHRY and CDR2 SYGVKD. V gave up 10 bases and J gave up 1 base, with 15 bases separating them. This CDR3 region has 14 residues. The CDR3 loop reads CATLPTQGTDTQYF. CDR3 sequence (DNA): TGTGCCACCCTACCCACGCAGGGCACAGATACGCAGTATTTT.

CDR3 bases: TGTGCCAGCAGCCCCCGGGTGGTTCGGGAGCCCCAGCATTTT. The encoded protein is CASSPRVVREPQHF. The chain combines TRBV14 with TRBJ1-5; D gene unclear. The CDR3 runs to 14 residues. Per the germline V gene, CDR1 is SGHDN and CDR2 is FVKESK. Trimming took off 4 bases at V and 8 bases at J, with 15 bases between the two ends. Full variable domain (remainder filled in from reference TRBV14 and TRBJ1-5): EAGVTQFPSHSVIEKGQTVTLRCDPISGHDNLYWYRRVMGKEIKFLLHFVKESKQDESGMPNNRFLAERTGGTYSTLKVQPAELEDSGVYFCASSPRVVREPQHFGDGTRLSIL.

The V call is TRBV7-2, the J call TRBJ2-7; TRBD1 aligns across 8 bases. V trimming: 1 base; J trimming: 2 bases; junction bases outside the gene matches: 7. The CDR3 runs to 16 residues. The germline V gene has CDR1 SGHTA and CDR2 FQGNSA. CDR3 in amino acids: CASSLVAGGTTYEQYF. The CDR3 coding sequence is TGTGCCAGCAGCTTAGTAGCAGGGGGCACCACCTACGAGCAGTACTTC.

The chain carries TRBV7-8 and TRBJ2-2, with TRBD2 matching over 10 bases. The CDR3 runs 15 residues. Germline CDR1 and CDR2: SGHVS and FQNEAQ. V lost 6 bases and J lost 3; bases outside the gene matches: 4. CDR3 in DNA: TGTGCCAGCAGTGGACTAGCGGATTACACCGGGGAGCTGTTTTTT. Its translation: CASSGLADYTGELFF.

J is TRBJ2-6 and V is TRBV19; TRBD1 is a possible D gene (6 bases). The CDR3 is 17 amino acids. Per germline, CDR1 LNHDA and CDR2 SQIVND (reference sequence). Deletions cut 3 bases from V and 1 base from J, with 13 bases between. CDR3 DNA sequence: TGTGCCAGTAGTATGGCATGGGGGCAATCTGGGGCCAACGTCCTGACTTTC. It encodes CASSMAWGQSGANVLTF.

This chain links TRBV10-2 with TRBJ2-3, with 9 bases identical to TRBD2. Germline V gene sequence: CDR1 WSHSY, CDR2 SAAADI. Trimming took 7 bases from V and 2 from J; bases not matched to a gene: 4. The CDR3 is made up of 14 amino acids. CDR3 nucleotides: TGCGCCAGCAAAGCGGGAGGCCCCACAGATACGCAGTATTTT. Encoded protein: CASKAGGPTDTQYF.

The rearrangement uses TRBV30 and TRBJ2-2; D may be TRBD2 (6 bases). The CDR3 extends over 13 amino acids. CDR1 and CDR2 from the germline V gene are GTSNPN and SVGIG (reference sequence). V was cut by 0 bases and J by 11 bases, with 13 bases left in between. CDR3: CAWSVGGGLELFF. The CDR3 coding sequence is TGTGCCTGGAGTGTCGGAGGAGGGCTAGAGCTGTTTTTT.

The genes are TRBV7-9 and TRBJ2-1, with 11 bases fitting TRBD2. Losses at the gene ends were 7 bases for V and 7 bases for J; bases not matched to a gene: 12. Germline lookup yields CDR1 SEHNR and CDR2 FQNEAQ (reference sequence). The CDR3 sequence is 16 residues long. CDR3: CASTKGGLAGRNEQFF. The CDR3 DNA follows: TGTGCCAGCACCAAAGGCGGACTAGCGGGTCGGAATGAGCAGTTCTTC.

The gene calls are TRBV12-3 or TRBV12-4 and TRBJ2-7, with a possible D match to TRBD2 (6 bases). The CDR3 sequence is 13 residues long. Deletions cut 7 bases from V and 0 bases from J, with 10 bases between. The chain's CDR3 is CASKAGSSYEQYF. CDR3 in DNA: TGTGCCAGCAAGGCGGGGAGCTCCTACGAGCAGTACTTC.